A single T cell receptor (beta chain) is shown here with its context. In TCRdb, the 5' RACE reads were re-called with MiXCR into one record per CDR3 protein. This repertoire shows hundreds of thousands of distinct CDR3 sequences, 15% to 20% found once; its top ten account for roughly 13%. V gave up 6 bases and J gave up 5 bases; unmatched junction bases: 8. Germline-derived CDR1 and CDR2 are SGHTA and FQGNSA. This CDR3 has 14 amino acids. The source of the sample is a study of identical twins. These sequences were also reported in another study, on T cells expressing NK-cell markers.

V usage is TRBV7-2 and J usage is TRBJ2-7; the match to TRBD2 covers 9 bases. Input material: PBMCs. This clonotype was obtained from a young woman in good health. CDR3 DNA: TGTGCCAGCAGTCTTAGCGGGAGTCGGAACGAGCAGTACTTC. It specifies CASSLSGSRNEQYF.